The rows below give T cell receptor beta chains drawn from one sample of a study of blood T cell repertoires in COVID-19. TCRdb keeps only in-frame clones here, not all; method: immunoSEQ multiplex PCR. The data show about 120,000 clones, around two thirds seen once. The sequencing input was peripheral blood. The receptors derive from a woman in her 70s with acute or convalescent COVID-19. CDR3s include the opening cysteine and the closing phenylalanine or tryptophan. A D gene is named only where the DNA matches it firmly. Where a row states a size, it is once, few, many or the class of an expanded clone; other rows omit it.

TRBV5-5,TRBJ2-1,TRBD2,14,-,TGTGCCAGCAGCTCGGGACTAGCGGGAGTTGAGCAGTTCTTC,CASSSGLAGVEQFF
TRBV27,TRBJ1-2,TRBD1,14,-,TGTGCCAGCAGTTTAAAAGGACAGGGCTATGGCTACACCTTC,CASSLKGQGYGYTF
TRBV5-4,TRBJ2-1,TRBD2,16,few,TGTGCCAGCACCAACCTGAGGACTAGTAATTATTATGAGCAGTTCTTC,CASTNLRTSNYYEQFF
TRBV28,TRBJ1-6,-,15,-,TGTGCCAGCAGTACAATCAGGGAATATAATTCACCCCTCCACTTT,CASSTIREYNSPLHF
TRBV12-2,TRBJ2-7,-,15,-,TGTGCAAGTCGCTTACTATGTTTTGGGGGGTACGAGCAGTACTTC,CASRLLCFGGYEQYF
TRBV4-1,TRBJ2-3,-,16,-,TGCGCCAGCAGCCAACGAGGGACAAAGGGCACAGATACGCAGTATTTT,CASSQRGTKGTDTQYF
TRBV6-2/TRBV6-3,TRBJ2-5,-,13,-,TGTGCCAGCAGGCCTCCCGAGGTGGCTTCCCAGTACTTC,CASRPPEVASQYF
TRBV18,TRBJ2-1,-,15,-,TGTGCCAGCTCACCAATGGGCCCAGGGGCCAATGAGCAGTTCTTC,CASSPMGPGANEQFF
TRBV6-6,TRBJ1-2,TRBD1,16,once,TGTGCCAGCACCACAGGACAGGGTTGGGTGAACTATGGCTACACCTTC,CASTTGQGWVNYGYTF
TRBV10-1,TRBJ2-3,TRBD2,17,-,TGCGCCAGCAGTGAAAGACTAGCGGGAGATGTCGCAGATACGCAGTATTTT,CASSERLAGDVADTQYF
TRBV6-2/TRBV6-3,TRBJ2-3,TRBD2,18,-,TGTGCCAGCAGTTACGCGACTAGCGGGGTGGGAGACACAGATACGCAGTATTTT,CASSYATSGVGDTDTQYF
TRBV11-2,TRBJ2-2,TRBD2,15,-,TGTGCCAGCAGCTTACTAGCGGGAAGCACCGGGGAGCTGTTTTTT,CASSLLAGSTGELFF
TRBV5-1,TRBJ1-4,TRBD1,14,-,TGCGCCAGCAGCAGAGGACAGGGGAATGAAAAACTGTTTTTT,CASSRGQGNEKLFF
TRBV11-2,TRBJ2-7,TRBD2,14,-,TGTGCCAGCAGCTTAGATGGGGGGGCCTACGAGCAGTACTTC,CASSLDGGAYEQYF
TRBV7-2,TRBJ1-2,-,13,-,TGTGCCAGCAGTCCCGCAGTTAACTATGGCTACACCTTC,CASSPAVNYGYTF
TRBV5-4,TRBJ1-2,-,14,few,TGTGCCAGCAGCGGAGTTGGTCTCAACTATGGCTACACCTTC,CASSGVGLNYGYTF
TRBV25-1,TRBJ1-1,-,15,-,TGTGCCACCCGACGGGGGGGCAACTTGAACACTGAAGCTTTCTTT,CATRRGGNLNTEAFF
TRBV6-5,TRBJ1-2,-,14,few,TGTGCCAGCAGTTACGGGGAGGAAAGGGGTGGCTACACCTTC,CASSYGEERGGYTF
TRBV19,TRBJ2-1,TRBD1,14,-,TGTGCCACACAACCGGGACAGGCGTCGGGTGAGCAGTTCTTC,CATQPGQASGEQFF
TRBV29-1,TRBJ1-6,-,13,-,TGCAGCGCTAAGAACGACGGAGATTCACCCCTCCACTTT,CSAKNDGDSPLHF
TRBV3-1/TRBV3-2,TRBJ2-4,-,16,-,TGTGCCAGCAGGGATAGCTCCGGGACATCCAAAAACATTCAGTACTTC,CASRDSSGTSKNIQYF
TRBV6-1,TRBJ2-7,-,12,few,TGTGCCAGCAGTGACAGGGGAGACGAGCAGTACTTC,CASSDRGDEQYF
TRBV18,TRBJ2-3,TRBD2,17,-,TGTGCCAGCTCACCACCGGGACTAGCGGGGGGCACAGATACGCAGTATTTT,CASSPPGLAGGTDTQYF
TRBV23-1,TRBJ2-5,TRBD1,13,-,TGCGCCAGCAGTCAAGGGACAGAAGAGACCCAGTACTTC,CASSQGTEETQYF
TRBV4-3,TRBJ2-3,TRBD2,20,-,TGCGCCAGCAGCCAAGATGCCCCCGCTAGCGGGGGGGCAGGGACAGATACGCAGTATTTT,CASSQDAPASGGAGTDTQYF
TRBV11-2,TRBJ2-4,TRBD2,17,-,TGTGCCAGCAGCTTAGAGCTAGCGGGGTACTACAAAAACATTCAGTACTTC,CASSLELAGYYKNIQYF
TRBV9,TRBJ2-3,-,15,-,TGTGCCAGCAGCGTAGCGGGCAGGGGCACAGATACGCAGTATTTT,CASSVAGRGTDTQYF
TRBV5-1,TRBJ1-5,TRBD1,15,-,TGCGCCAGCAGCTTGGGACAGGGTAGCAATCAGCCCCAGCATTTT,CASSLGQGSNQPQHF
TRBV2,TRBJ2-5,TRBD2,15,once,TGTGCCAGCAGCGGAGGGACTAGCATCCAAGAGACCCAGTACTTC,CASSGGTSIQETQYF
TRBV30,TRBJ1-1,-,14,-,TGTGCCTGGAGTGTACTAAGGGGTAACACTGAAGCTTTCTTT,CAWSVLRGNTEAFF
TRBV6-2/TRBV6-3,TRBJ2-3,-,16,few,TGTGCCAGCAGTTACGGTCCGAGCGGTGGGGCAGATACGCAGTATTTT,CASSYGPSGGADTQYF
TRBV7-7,TRBJ2-5,TRBD1,15,-,TGTGCCAGCAGCCTACAGGGGTCCGATCAAGAGACCCAGTACTTC,CASSLQGSDQETQYF
TRBV20-1,TRBJ2-7,-,9,-,TGCGGGGTTACTAGCGAGCAGTACTTC,CGVTSEQYF
TRBV5-1,TRBJ2-2,TRBD2,17,-,TGCGCCAGCAGCTTGAACGGCGGGAGAGGGGACACCGGGGAGCTGTTTTTT,CASSLNGGRGDTGELFF
TRBV3-1/TRBV3-2,TRBJ2-3,-,13,many,TGTGCCAGCAGCCAAGGGGGACATAATACGCAGTATTTT,CASSQGGHNTQYF
TRBV4-3,TRBJ1-2,-,14,-,TGCGCCAGCAGCCAAGACGACGCGGCCTATGGCTACACCTTC,CASSQDDAAYGYTF
TRBV9,TRBJ2-3,TRBD2,16,-,TGTGCCAGCAGCGTAGGGGCTAGCGGATTCACAGATACGCAGTATTTT,CASSVGASGFTDTQYF
TRBV29-1,TRBJ2-5,TRBD1,12,-,TGCAGCGTCTCGGGACAGCAAGAGACCCAGTACTTC,CSVSGQQETQYF